A selection of T cell receptor beta chains follows, all from one sample in a study of T-cell memory formation after mild COVID-19. TCRdb re-analysed the 5' RACE reads in MiXCR, keeping a single row per CDR3 protein. The sample yields around 390,000 distinct CDR3 sequences, roughly 15% seen once. Sequencing used PBMCs or a T cell subset sorted from them (not recorded which). Receptors originate from a young man who had mild COVID-19 (a few samples of this study predate the infection). Cell type and time point are not known. Both conserved end residues are part of each CDR3. D genes are given only for firm matches. Clone size appears in some rows only: once, few, many, or a class for an expanded clone.

len: 14
j_gene: TRBJ1-2
abundance: .
v_gene: TRBV7-8
d_gene: TRBD1
CDR3aa: CASSSFGQGDGYTF
CDR3nt: TGTGCCAGCAGCTCGTTCGGGCAGGGGGATGGCTACACCTTC

len: 14
j_gene: TRBJ1-6
abundance: few
v_gene: TRBV7-2
d_gene: TRBD1
CDR3aa: CASSFDRAYSPLHF
CDR3nt: TGTGCCAGCAGCTTTGACAGGGCCTATTCACCCCTCCACTTT

len: 15
j_gene: TRBJ2-7
abundance: .
v_gene: TRBV3-1
d_gene: TRBD1
CDR3aa: CASSLPGQAIYEQYF
CDR3nt: TGTGCCAGCAGCCTCCCCGGACAGGCGATCTACGAGCAGTACTTC

len: 14
j_gene: TRBJ1-5
abundance: .
v_gene: TRBV7-2
d_gene: .
CDR3aa: CASSPTDPTQPQHF
CDR3nt: TGTGCCAGCAGCCCCACAGACCCCACTCAGCCCCAGCATTTT

len: 13
j_gene: TRBJ2-7
abundance: .
v_gene: TRBV3-1
d_gene: TRBD1
CDR3aa: CASSRRDSYEQYF
CDR3nt: TGTGCCAGCAGCCGTCGGGACAGCTACGAGCAGTACTTC

len: 13
j_gene: TRBJ1-5
abundance: few
v_gene: TRBV7-9
d_gene: .
CDR3aa: CASSPTVNQPQHF
CDR3nt: TGTGCCAGCAGCCCGACAGTCAATCAGCCCCAGCATTTT

len: 16
j_gene: TRBJ2-4
abundance: .
v_gene: TRBV5-1
d_gene: TRBD1
CDR3aa: CASSWTGPGPKNIQYF
CDR3nt: TGCGCCAGCAGTTGGACAGGTCCGGGTCCCAAAAACATTCAGTACTTC

len: 16
j_gene: TRBJ1-1
abundance: many
v_gene: TRBV5-1
d_gene: TRBD1
CDR3aa: CASSSTPGQGNTEAFF
CDR3nt: TGCGCCAGCAGCTCGACCCCGGGACAGGGGAACACTGAAGCTTTCTTT

len: 15
j_gene: TRBJ1-2
abundance: few
v_gene: TRBV5-5
d_gene: .
CDR3aa: CASSPVNMWHYGYTF
CDR3nt: TGTGCCAGCAGCCCTGTTAACATGTGGCACTATGGCTACACCTTC

len: 15
j_gene: TRBJ1-1
abundance: .
v_gene: TRBV7-9
d_gene: .
CDR3aa: CASSSPWGRNTEAFF
CDR3nt: TGTGCCAGCAGCTCCCCGTGGGGGCGGAACACTGAAGCTTTCTTT

len: 12
j_gene: TRBJ2-7
abundance: few
v_gene: TRBV5-1
d_gene: .
CDR3aa: CASREQGGEQYF
CDR3nt: TGCGCCAGCCGGGAACAGGGTGGAGAGCAGTACTTC

len: 16
j_gene: TRBJ2-2
abundance: .
v_gene: TRBV4-3
d_gene: .
CDR3aa: CASSQVEWAAAGELFF
CDR3nt: TGCGCCAGCAGCCAAGTGGAGTGGGCAGCGGCCGGGGAGCTGTTTTTT

len: 12
j_gene: TRBJ1-4
abundance: .
v_gene: TRBV12-3/TRBV12-4
d_gene: .
CDR3aa: CASSQTPEKLFF
CDR3nt: TGTGCCAGCAGTCAAACACCAGAAAAACTGTTTTTT

len: 18
j_gene: TRBJ2-3
abundance: .
v_gene: TRBV5-5
d_gene: TRBD2
CDR3aa: CASSWTSGTAGSTDTQYF
CDR3nt: TGTGCCAGCAGCTGGACTAGCGGGACCGCCGGGAGCACAGATACGCAGTATTTT

len: 12
j_gene: TRBJ2-1
abundance: .
v_gene: TRBV3-1
d_gene: .
CDR3aa: CAASLGYNEQFF
CDR3nt: TGTGCCGCCTCCCTGGGGTACAATGAGCAGTTCTTC

len: 13
j_gene: TRBJ2-5
abundance: few
v_gene: TRBV20-1
d_gene: .
CDR3aa: CSASGVSGKTQYF
CDR3nt: TGCAGTGCTAGCGGGGTCAGTGGGAAGACCCAGTACTTC

len: 14
j_gene: TRBJ1-4
abundance: .
v_gene: TRBV29-1
d_gene: .
CDR3aa: CSVETWGAHEKLFF
CDR3nt: TGCAGCGTTGAAACATGGGGGGCACATGAAAAACTGTTTTTT

len: 14
j_gene: TRBJ2-7
abundance: .
v_gene: TRBV28
d_gene: .
CDR3aa: CASRRSGDTYEQYF
CDR3nt: TGTGCCAGCAGACGGTCAGGGGATACCTACGAGCAGTACTTC

len: 14
j_gene: TRBJ2-1
abundance: .
v_gene: TRBV15
d_gene: .
CDR3aa: CATSRDRGYNEQFF
CDR3nt: TGTGCCACCAGCAGAGATAGGGGCTACAATGAGCAGTTCTTC

len: 14
j_gene: TRBJ2-3
abundance: many
v_gene: TRBV7-9
d_gene: .
CDR3aa: CASSGEGSTDTQYF
CDR3nt: TGTGCCAGCAGCGGCGAGGGTAGTACAGATACGCAGTATTTT

len: 17
j_gene: TRBJ2-1
abundance: few
v_gene: TRBV19
d_gene: .
CDR3aa: CASSIDQAESPYNEQFF
CDR3nt: TGTGCCAGTAGTATAGATCAGGCGGAAAGTCCCTACAATGAGCAGTTCTTC

len: 15
j_gene: TRBJ1-2
abundance: few
v_gene: TRBV29-1
d_gene: .
CDR3aa: CSVGERDVPHYGYTF
CDR3nt: TGCAGCGTTGGTGAGAGGGACGTTCCGCACTATGGCTACACCTTC

len: 15
j_gene: TRBJ2-2
abundance: .
v_gene: TRBV7-8
d_gene: TRBD1
CDR3aa: CASSGTGGWTGELFF
CDR3nt: TGTGCCAGCAGCGGGACAGGGGGCTGGACCGGGGAGCTGTTTTTT

len: 14
j_gene: TRBJ2-4
abundance: .
v_gene: TRBV10-3
d_gene: TRBD1
CDR3aa: CAISEGTGLNIQYF
CDR3nt: TGTGCCATCAGTGAGGGGACAGGGTTAAACATTCAGTACTTC

len: 14
j_gene: TRBJ2-7
abundance: .
v_gene: TRBV11-1
d_gene: TRBD1
CDR3aa: CASSLDRGTYEQYF
CDR3nt: TGTGCCAGCAGCCTGGACAGGGGGACCTACGAGCAGTACTTC

len: 12
j_gene: TRBJ1-2
abundance: .
v_gene: TRBV20-1
d_gene: .
CDR3aa: CSARVLGGGYTF
CDR3nt: TGCAGTGCTAGGGTCCTCGGTGGTGGCTACACCTTC

len: 13
j_gene: TRBJ1-2
abundance: .
v_gene: TRBV5-1
d_gene: .
CDR3aa: CASSRGLVDGYTF
CDR3nt: TGCGCCAGCAGCCGGGGATTGGTTGACGGCTACACCTTC

len: 14
j_gene: TRBJ2-3
abundance: .
v_gene: TRBV9
d_gene: .
CDR3aa: CASSVRFGTDTQYF
CDR3nt: TGTGCCAGCAGCGTACGGTTCGGAACAGATACGCAGTATTTT

len: 14
j_gene: TRBJ2-1
abundance: few
v_gene: TRBV4-3
d_gene: TRBD2
CDR3aa: CASSQDRGLDCPFF
CDR3nt: TGCGCCAGCAGCCAAGATAGGGGACTAGATTGCCCGTTCTTC

len: 15
j_gene: TRBJ2-5
abundance: many
v_gene: TRBV21-1
d_gene: .
CDR3aa: CASSKRQPGRETQYF
CDR3nt: TGTGCCAGCAGTAAGCGCCAACCGGGAAGGGAGACCCAGTACTTC

len: 13
j_gene: TRBJ2-7
abundance: .
v_gene: TRBV7-6
d_gene: TRBD1
CDR3aa: CASRRGQGWEQYF
CDR3nt: TGTGCCAGCAGGAGGGGACAGGGTTGGGAGCAGTACTTC

len: 13
j_gene: TRBJ2-1
abundance: few
v_gene: TRBV7-2
d_gene: .
CDR3aa: CASSLDGGGEQFF
CDR3nt: TGTGCCAGCAGCTTAGATGGGGGCGGGGAGCAGTTCTTC

len: 13
j_gene: TRBJ1-1
abundance: few
v_gene: TRBV7-9
d_gene: .
CDR3aa: CASSLLGGTEAFF
CDR3nt: TGTGCCAGCAGCTTATTGGGGGGCACTGAAGCTTTCTTT

len: 13
j_gene: TRBJ1-1
abundance: .
v_gene: TRBV11-2
d_gene: .
CDR3aa: CASSFLGDTEAFF
CDR3nt: TGTGCCAGCAGCTTCCTAGGGGACACTGAAGCTTTCTTT

len: 13
j_gene: TRBJ1-2
abundance: .
v_gene: TRBV29-1
d_gene: TRBD1
CDR3aa: CSARQGAAYGYTF
CDR3nt: TGCAGCGCAAGACAGGGGGCGGCCTATGGCTACACCTTC

len: 16
j_gene: TRBJ2-5
abundance: .
v_gene: TRBV7-7
d_gene: .
CDR3aa: CASSPGPPNAVETQYF
CDR3nt: TGTGCCAGCAGCCCCGGGCCTCCAAACGCGGTAGAGACCCAGTACTTC

len: 20
j_gene: TRBJ2-4
abundance: few
v_gene: TRBV21-1
d_gene: .
CDR3aa: CASSTGPGQVLPLAKNIQYF
CDR3nt: TGTGCCAGCAGCACCGGGCCGGGACAGGTCCTACCTCTAGCCAAAAACATTCAGTACTTC

len: 14
j_gene: TRBJ2-3
abundance: .
v_gene: TRBV7-6
d_gene: .
CDR3aa: CASSSLGVQGPQYF
CDR3nt: TGTGCCAGCAGCTCACTCGGGGTACAAGGGCCGCAGTATTTT

len: 13
j_gene: TRBJ1-3
abundance: .
v_gene: TRBV4-3
d_gene: .
CDR3aa: CASSQELGNTIYF
CDR3nt: TGCGCCAGCAGCCAAGAGCTGGGAAACACCATATATTTT

len: 13
j_gene: TRBJ2-1
abundance: once
v_gene: TRBV7-2
d_gene: .
CDR3aa: CASSLEGRQGQFF
CDR3nt: TGTGCCAGCAGCTTAGAGGGTCGGCAGGGGCAGTTCTTC

len: 14
j_gene: TRBJ2-3
abundance: .
v_gene: TRBV7-9
d_gene: .
CDR3aa: CASSRTTSTDTQYF
CDR3nt: TGTGCCAGCAGCCGAACTACCAGCACAGATACGCAGTATTTT

len: 14
j_gene: TRBJ2-7
abundance: .
v_gene: TRBV29-1
d_gene: TRBD1
CDR3aa: CSVGRDRAPYEQYF
CDR3nt: TGCAGCGTTGGCCGGGACAGGGCCCCCTACGAGCAGTACTTC

len: 16
j_gene: TRBJ2-3
abundance: .
v_gene: TRBV2
d_gene: TRBD1
CDR3aa: CASRAGTGTPTDTQYF
CDR3nt: TGTGCCAGCAGGGCCGGGACAGGGACACCCACAGATACGCAGTATTTT

len: 16
j_gene: TRBJ2-3
abundance: .
v_gene: TRBV2
d_gene: TRBD2
CDR3aa: CASTKVGTSEIDTQYF
CDR3nt: TGTGCCAGCACCAAAGTGGGGACTAGCGAGATAGATACGCAGTATTTT

len: 14
j_gene: TRBJ1-4
abundance: .
v_gene: TRBV7-9
d_gene: TRBD1
CDR3aa: CASTQTGGFEKLFF
CDR3nt: TGTGCCAGCACCCAGACAGGGGGATTTGAAAAACTGTTTTTT

len: 18
j_gene: TRBJ1-1
abundance: .
v_gene: TRBV6-4
d_gene: TRBD1
CDR3aa: CASSHIYLKGAITSEAFF
CDR3nt: TGTGCCAGCAGCCATATCTATCTCAAGGGGGCCATCACTTCTGAAGCTTTCTTT

len: 15
j_gene: TRBJ2-3
abundance: .
v_gene: TRBV24-1
d_gene: .
CDR3aa: CATSEDTSSTDTQYF
CDR3nt: TGTGCCACCAGTGAGGACACATCTAGCACAGATACGCAGTATTTT

len: 14
j_gene: TRBJ1-5
abundance: few
v_gene: TRBV29-1
d_gene: TRBD1
CDR3aa: CSAPGTGVTQPQHF
CDR3nt: TGCAGCGCCCCGGGGACAGGGGTAACTCAGCCCCAGCATTTT

len: 15
j_gene: TRBJ2-1
abundance: .
v_gene: TRBV5-1
d_gene: TRBD2
CDR3aa: CASSPILAVYNEQFF
CDR3nt: TGCGCCAGCTCCCCGATACTAGCGGTCTACAATGAGCAGTTCTTC

len: 15
j_gene: TRBJ2-1
abundance: .
v_gene: TRBV24-1
d_gene: .
CDR3aa: CATSDRRGAYNEQFF
CDR3nt: TGTGCCACCAGTGACCGTCGCGGCGCCTACAATGAGCAGTTCTTC

len: 14
j_gene: TRBJ1-1
abundance: .
v_gene: TRBV10-3
d_gene: TRBD1
CDR3aa: CAITMDRTNTEAFF
CDR3nt: TGTGCCATCACTATGGACAGGACGAACACTGAAGCTTTCTTT

len: 15
j_gene: TRBJ2-1
abundance: few
v_gene: TRBV5-1
d_gene: .
CDR3aa: CASSLAPDSGNEQFF
CDR3nt: TGCGCCAGCAGCTTGGCCCCAGACAGCGGGAATGAGCAGTTCTTC

len: 15
j_gene: TRBJ1-1
abundance: many
v_gene: TRBV7-2
d_gene: .
CDR3aa: CASSFRLGAGTEAFF
CDR3nt: TGTGCCAGCAGCTTTAGGCTGGGGGCTGGGACTGAAGCTTTCTTT

len: 14
j_gene: TRBJ1-3
abundance: .
v_gene: TRBV12-3/TRBV12-4
d_gene: TRBD1
CDR3aa: CASSTGESGNTIYF
CDR3nt: TGTGCCAGCAGCACAGGGGAGTCTGGAAACACCATATATTTT

len: 14
j_gene: TRBJ1-2
abundance: few
v_gene: TRBV11-2
d_gene: .
CDR3aa: CASSLEGSNYGYTF
CDR3nt: TGTGCCAGCAGCTTGGAGGGGTCTAACTATGGCTACACCTTC

len: 15
j_gene: TRBJ2-5
abundance: .
v_gene: TRBV5-5
d_gene: TRBD2
CDR3aa: CASSFSAGGLETQYF
CDR3nt: TGTGCCAGCAGCTTCAGCGCGGGGGGGCTCGAGACCCAGTACTTC

len: 15
j_gene: TRBJ2-6
abundance: .
v_gene: TRBV18
d_gene: .
CDR3aa: CASSPRDTGANVLTF
CDR3nt: TGTGCCAGCTCACCCCGGGACACTGGGGCCAACGTCCTGACTTTC